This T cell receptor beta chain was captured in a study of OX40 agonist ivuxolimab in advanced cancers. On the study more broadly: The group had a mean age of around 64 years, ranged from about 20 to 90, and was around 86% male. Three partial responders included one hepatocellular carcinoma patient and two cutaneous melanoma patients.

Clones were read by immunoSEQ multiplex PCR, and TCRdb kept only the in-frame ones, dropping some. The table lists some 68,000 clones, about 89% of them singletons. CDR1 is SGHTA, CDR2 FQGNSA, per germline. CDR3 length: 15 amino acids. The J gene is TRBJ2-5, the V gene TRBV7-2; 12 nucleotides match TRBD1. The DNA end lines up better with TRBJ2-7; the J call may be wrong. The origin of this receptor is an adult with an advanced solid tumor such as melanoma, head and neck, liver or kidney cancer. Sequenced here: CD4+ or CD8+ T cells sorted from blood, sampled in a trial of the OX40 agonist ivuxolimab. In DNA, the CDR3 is TGTGCCAGCAGGAAACCGGGACAGGGGGCTGGCGAGCAGTACTTC. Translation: CASRKPGQGAGEQYF.